This TCR beta chain comes out of a study of blood T cell repertoires in COVID-19. About the study: Samples came from the United States, Italy and Spain, spanning acute and convalescent COVID-19. T cells, B-cell-depleted T cells, or PBMCs supplied cDNA or gDNA.

Per the original data handling: Estimated nucleated cell counts came from reference gene primer amplification. Profiling relied on immunoSEQ multiplex PCR, and the TCRdb table lists in-frame clones only, not all of them. For V, J and clone size, that table is used; D and trimming come from the DNA. The table has more than 50,000 clones, 77% seen once. Germline CDR1 reads MNHEY; CDR2 reads SVGEGT. Trimming cost V 1 base and J 6 bases; bases outside gene matches: 5. The CDR3 sequence is 16 residues long. The sample holds one count of this clone. This sequence was found in a man aged 70-80 years with active or convalescent COVID-19. The gene calls are TRBV6-2 or TRBV6-3 and TRBJ1-5; 11 bases line up with TRBD1. Source material: peripheral blood. The CDR3, as DNA: TGTGCCAGCAGTTACTACGGACAGGGGGCAGCTCAGCCCCAGCATTTT. Protein sequence: CASSYYGQGAAQPQHF.